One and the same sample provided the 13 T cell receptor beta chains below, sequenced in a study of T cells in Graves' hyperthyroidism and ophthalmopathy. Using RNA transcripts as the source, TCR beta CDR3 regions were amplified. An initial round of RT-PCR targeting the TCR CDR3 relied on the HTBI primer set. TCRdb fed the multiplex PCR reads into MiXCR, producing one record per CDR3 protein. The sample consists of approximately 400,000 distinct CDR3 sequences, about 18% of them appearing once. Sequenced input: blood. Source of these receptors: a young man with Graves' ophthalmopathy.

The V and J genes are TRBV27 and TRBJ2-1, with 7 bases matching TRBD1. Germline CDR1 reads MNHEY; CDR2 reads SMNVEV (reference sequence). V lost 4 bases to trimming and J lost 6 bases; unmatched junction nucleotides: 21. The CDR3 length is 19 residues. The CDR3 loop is CASSSTGFRDLVPSNEQFF. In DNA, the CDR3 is TGTGCCAGCAGTTCGACAGGGTTCCGGGACCTGGTTCCAAGCAATGAGCAGTTCTTC.

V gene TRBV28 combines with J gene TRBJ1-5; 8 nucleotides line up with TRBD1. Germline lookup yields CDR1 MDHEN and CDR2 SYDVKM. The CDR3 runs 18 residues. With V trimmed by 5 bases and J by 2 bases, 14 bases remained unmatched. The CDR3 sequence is CASSRPGTGPIGNQPQHF. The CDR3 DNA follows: TGTGCCAGCAGTCGCCCCGGGACAGGCCCTATAGGCAATCAGCCCCAGCATTTT. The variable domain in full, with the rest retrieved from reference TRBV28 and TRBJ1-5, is DVKVTQSSRYLVKRTGEKVFLECVQDMDHENMFWYRQDPGLGLRLIYFSYDVKMKEKGDIPEGYSVSREKKERFSLILESASTNQTSMYLCASSRPGTGPIGNQPQHFGDGTRLSIL.

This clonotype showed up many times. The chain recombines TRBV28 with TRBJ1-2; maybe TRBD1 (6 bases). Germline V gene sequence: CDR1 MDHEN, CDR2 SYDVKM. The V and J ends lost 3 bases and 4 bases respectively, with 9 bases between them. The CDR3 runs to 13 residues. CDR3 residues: CASSFGGGYGYTF. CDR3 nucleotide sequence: TGTGCCAGCAGTTTCGGGGGCGGCTATGGCTACACCTTC.

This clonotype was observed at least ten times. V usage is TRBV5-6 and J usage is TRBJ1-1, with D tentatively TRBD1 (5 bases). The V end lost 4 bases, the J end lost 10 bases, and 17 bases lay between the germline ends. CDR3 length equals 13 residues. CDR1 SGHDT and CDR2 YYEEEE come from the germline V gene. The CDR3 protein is CASSRGGVGRAFF. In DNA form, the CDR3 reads TGTGCCAGCAGCCGCGGGGGGGTCGGCCGAGCTTTCTTT.

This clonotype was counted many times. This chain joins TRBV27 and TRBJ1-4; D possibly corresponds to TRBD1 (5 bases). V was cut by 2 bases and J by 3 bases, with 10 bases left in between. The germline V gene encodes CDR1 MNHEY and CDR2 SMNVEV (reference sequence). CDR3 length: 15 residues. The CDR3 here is CASSLQGRSNEKLFF. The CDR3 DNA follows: TGTGCCAGCAGTTTACAGGGACGATCTAATGAAAAACTGTTTTTT.

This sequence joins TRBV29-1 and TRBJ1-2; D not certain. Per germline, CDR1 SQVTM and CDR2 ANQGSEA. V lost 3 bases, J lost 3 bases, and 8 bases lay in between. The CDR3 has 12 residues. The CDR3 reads CSVDGRDYGYTF. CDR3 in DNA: TGCAGCGTTGATGGGCGTGACTATGGCTACACCTTC.

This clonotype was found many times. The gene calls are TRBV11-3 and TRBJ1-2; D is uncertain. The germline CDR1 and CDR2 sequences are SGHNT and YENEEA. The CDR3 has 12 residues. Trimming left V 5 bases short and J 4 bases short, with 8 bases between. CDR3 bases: TGTGCCAGCAGCCGACCCTCCTATGGCTACACCTTC. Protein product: CASSRPSYGYTF.

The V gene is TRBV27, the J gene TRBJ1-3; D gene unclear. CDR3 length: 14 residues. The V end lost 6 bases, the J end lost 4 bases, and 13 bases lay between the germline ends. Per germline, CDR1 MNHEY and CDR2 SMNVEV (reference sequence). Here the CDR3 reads CASSTLSQGNTIYF. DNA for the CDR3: TGTGCCAGCAGCACATTATCACAGGGAAACACCATATATTTT.

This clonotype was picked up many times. CDR3 sequence reads: CASSQGVSISYEQYF. The CDR3 DNA reads TGTGCCAGCAGCCAAGGAGTCAGCATCTCCTACGAGCAGTACTTC. The chain links TRBV3-1 to TRBJ2-7, with unresolved D. The germline gives CDR1 LGHDT, CDR2 YNNKEL (reference sequence). The CDR3 is 15 residues long. V was pared by 1 base and J by 0 bases, with 10 bases between.

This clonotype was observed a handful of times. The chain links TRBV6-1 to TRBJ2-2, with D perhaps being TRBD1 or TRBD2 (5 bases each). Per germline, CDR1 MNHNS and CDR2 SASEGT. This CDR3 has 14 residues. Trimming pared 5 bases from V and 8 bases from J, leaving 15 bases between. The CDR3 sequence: CASSYMGEAGELFF. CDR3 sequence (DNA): TGTGCCAGCAGTTACATGGGGGAAGCAGGGGAGCTGTTTTTT.

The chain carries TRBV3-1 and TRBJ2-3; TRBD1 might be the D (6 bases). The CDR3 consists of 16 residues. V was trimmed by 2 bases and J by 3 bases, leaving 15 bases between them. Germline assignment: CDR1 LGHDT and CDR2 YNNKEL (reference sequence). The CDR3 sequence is CASSQPGGGGTDTQYF. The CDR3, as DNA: TGTGCCAGCAGCCAACCCGGTGGGGGCGGGACAGATACGCAGTATTTT.

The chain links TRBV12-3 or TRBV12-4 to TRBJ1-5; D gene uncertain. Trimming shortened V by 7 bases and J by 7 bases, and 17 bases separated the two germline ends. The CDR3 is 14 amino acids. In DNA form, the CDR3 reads TGTGCCAGCAATCTAGCGACTTCCGGGCAGCCCCAGCATTTT. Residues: CASNLATSGQPQHF.

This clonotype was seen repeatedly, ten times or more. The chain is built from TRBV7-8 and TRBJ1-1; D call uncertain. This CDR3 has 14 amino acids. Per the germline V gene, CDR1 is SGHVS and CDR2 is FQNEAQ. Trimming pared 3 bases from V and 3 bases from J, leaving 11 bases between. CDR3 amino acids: CASSFSATYTEAFF. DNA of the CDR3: TGTGCCAGCAGCTTTTCAGCCACCTACACTGAAGCTTTCTTT.